This passage covers 19 T cell receptor beta chains from one sample sequenced in a study of cytomegalovirus exposure and HLA in healthy donors. The method was immunoSEQ multiplex PCR; TCRdb's version includes in-frame clones alone and lacks a portion of them. Of more than 250,000 clones listed, around 91% are singletons. The specimen sequenced was PBMCs. The source of these receptors is a woman aged 25 to 39 in good health and CMV-seronegative.

The chain links TRBV21-1 to TRBJ1-2; the table gives TRBD1 as D, unverified against the DNA. TRBV21-1 is a known pseudogene. CDR3 length equals 16 residues. For the CDR3, the DNA is TGTGCCAGCAGCACCACACAGGCGTACGCTAACTATGGCTACACCTTC. The encoded protein is CASSTTQAYANYGYTF.

This chain uses TRBV7-2 with TRBJ1-4; D call uncertain. Deletions cut 1 base from V and 6 bases from J, with 12 bases between. The CDR3 loop spans 15 amino acids. Germline values: CDR1 SGHTA, CDR2 FQGNSA. The CDR3 bases are TGTGCCAGCAGCTTAGACTTCAGTAACTATGAAAAACTGTTTTTT. Its translation is CASSLDFSNYEKLFF.

This chain connects TRBV9 to TRBJ2-1; tentative D call: TRBD2 (5 bases). Deletions cut 3 bases from V and 6 bases from J, with 10 bases between. This CDR3 has 13 residues. Per germline, CDR1 SGDLS and CDR2 YYNGEE. CDR3 residues: CASSALGGNEQFF. The CDR3 region has the DNA TGTGCCAGCAGCGCTCTAGGAGGCAATGAGCAGTTCTTC.

The V call is TRBV28, the J call TRBJ2-5; maybe TRBD1 (6 bases). Germline assignment: CDR1 MDHEN and CDR2 SYDVKM. The V and J ends lost 3 bases and 7 bases respectively, with 21 bases between them. This CDR3 has 16 amino acids. The CDR3 protein is CASSLLGQGRRMTQYF. In DNA form, the CDR3 reads TGTGCCAGCAGTTTGCTGGGGCAGGGGCGTCGGATGACCCAGTACTTC.

This sequence joins TRBV19 and TRBJ1-2; no reliable D call. Germline values: CDR1 LNHDA, CDR2 SQIVND (reference sequence). This CDR3 is 14 amino acids long. Deletions cut 10 bases from V and 5 bases from J, with 20 bases between. CDR3 nucleotide sequence: TGTGCCATCGACGGAAGAAGGCCAGGTTATGGCTACACCTTC. This translates into CAIDGRRPGYGYTF. The complete variable domain, with remaining parts taken from reference TRBV19 and TRBJ1-2, reads DGGITQSPKYLFRKEGQNVTLSCEQNLNHDAMYWYRQDPGQGLRLIYYSQIVNDFQKGDIAEGYSVSREKKESFPLTVTSAQKNPTAFYLCAIDGRRPGYGYTFGSGTRLTVV.

The CDR3 is CASSISRARELFF. CDR3 DNA sequence: TGTGCCAGTAGTATATCCAGGGCTCGGGAGCTGTTTTTT. The chain joins TRBV19 to TRBJ2-2; a weak D match, TRBD1 (5 bases). The CDR3 extends over 13 amino acids. V was pared by 2 bases and J by 9 bases, with 10 bases between. Per germline, CDR1 LNHDA and CDR2 SQIVND (reference sequence).

This clone came up a few times. The CDR3 DNA sequence: TGCAGCGTTGTGGGGGGAAGCACAGATACGCAGTATTTT. This sequence encodes CSVVGGSTDTQYF. The V call is TRBV29-1, the J call TRBJ2-3; weak D call: TRBD2 (6 bases). Per germline, CDR1 SQVTM and CDR2 ANQGSEA. V lost 4 bases, J lost 0 bases, and 8 bases lay in between. The CDR3 is made up of 13 amino acids.

This sequence joins TRBV6-5 and TRBJ1-2; D is ambiguous. There are 14 residues in the CDR3. Trimming cost V 0 bases and J 8 bases, with 13 bases left between them. Germline loops: CDR1 MNHEY, CDR2 SVGAGI. The CDR3, as DNA: TGTGCCAGCAGTTACTCCCGGACGATCGGGGGCTACACCTTC. Translating it yields CASSYSRTIGGYTF.

The V gene is TRBV9, the J gene TRBJ2-1; perhaps TRBD2 as D (6 bases). CDR1 is SGDLS, CDR2 YYNGEE, per germline. Trimming removed 4 bases at V and 9 bases at J, with 20 bases between. The CDR3 runs 15 residues. CDR3 sequence reads: CASSKTAGRGVEQFF. CDR3 nucleotide sequence: TGTGCCAGCAGCAAAACCGCCGGGAGAGGGGTTGAGCAGTTCTTC.

The chain has TRBV5-8 and TRBJ2-7; tentative D call: TRBD1 (6 bases). Germline-derived CDR1 and CDR2 are SGHTS and YDEGEE. The CDR3 extends over 15 amino acids. V lost 0 bases to trimming and J lost 1 base, with 11 bases between them. CDR3 in amino acids: CASSLDRAVSYEQYF. The CDR3 DNA reads TGTGCCAGCAGCTTGGACAGGGCCGTATCCTACGAGCAGTACTTC.

This clone occurred once. The rearrangement joins TRBV27 to TRBJ2-7, with D possibly TRBD2 on 6 matching bases. This CDR3 contains 14 residues. V was cut by 3 bases and J by 4 bases, with 13 bases left in between. CDR1 MNHEY and CDR2 SMNVEV come from the germline V gene (reference sequence). CDR3 in DNA: TGTGCCAGCAGTTTCGTTGCGGGGCCATACGAGCAGTACTTC. Its translation is CASSFVAGPYEQYF.

This clone was seen just once. The chain links TRBV9 to TRBJ2-7, with D possibly called TRBD1 or TRBD2 (5 bases each). V dropped 4 bases and J dropped 4 bases, with 21 bases sitting between them. Germline V gives CDR1 SGDLS, CDR2 YYNGEE. The CDR3 is 16 amino acids. The CDR3 coding sequence is TGTGCCAGCAGCTTCGGGGAAGGGGACCTTGGGTACGAGCAGTACTTC. Translation: CASSFGEGDLGYEQYF.

This sequence joins TRBV7-6 and TRBJ1-4, with D unresolved. Germline CDR1 is SGHVS and CDR2 is FNYEAQ. The V end was cut by 4 bases, the J end by 8 bases, with 17 bases between. This CDR3 comprises 15 residues. The CDR3 sequence: CASSSPAGNYEKLFF. The CDR3 DNA sequence: TGTGCCAGCAGCTCCCCCGCGGGAAATTACGAAAAACTGTTTTTT.

The chain couples TRBV10-3 to TRBJ2-3, with 7 nucleotides matching TRBD2. V lost 4 bases and J lost 4; bases outside the gene matches: 5. From germline, CDR1 is ENHRY and CDR2 SYGVKD. This CDR3 region has 14 residues. This CDR3 reads CAISAGGSADTQYF. The CDR3 DNA sequence: TGTGCCATCAGTGCGGGCGGGAGCGCAGATACGCAGTATTTT.

This chain uses TRBV11-2 with TRBJ2-7, with 7 bases identical to TRBD1. V trimming: 5 bases; J trimming: 2 bases; junction bases outside the gene matches: 6. This CDR3 is 14 amino acids long. Germline V gene sequence: CDR1 SGHAT, CDR2 FQNNGV. The CDR3 sequence is CASSTNRGPYEQYF. The CDR3 nucleotides are TGTGCCAGCAGCACGAACAGGGGACCCTACGAGCAGTACTTC.

The chain employs TRBV11-3 and TRBJ2-3; D may be TRBD2 (7 bases). Germline V gives CDR1 SGHNT, CDR2 YENEEA. The CDR3 has 16 amino acids. Trimming stripped 6 bases from V and 0 bases from J, with 16 bases between. In DNA, the CDR3 is TGTGCCAGCAGTAGGGGGAGGGCCCAAAGCACAGATACGCAGTATTTT. Its translation is CASSRGRAQSTDTQYF.

The CDR3 loop reads CASSPAGGLDTGELFF. In nucleotides, the CDR3 is TGTGCCAGCAGCCCAGCGGGAGGCTTGGACACCGGGGAGCTGTTTTTT. The chain carries TRBV13 and TRBJ2-2; 9 bases match TRBD2. V was pared by 5 bases and J by 3 bases, with 7 bases of the junction left unmatched. Germline CDR1 reads PRHDT; CDR2 reads FYEKMQ (reference sequence). This CDR3 contains 16 residues.

The CDR3 sequence is CASSQGLGAGEQYF. The CDR3 DNA reads as TGCGCCAGCAGCCAGGGACTAGGGGCCGGGGAGCAGTACTTC. V gene TRBV4-3 combines with J gene TRBJ2-7, with TRBD2 identical over 8 bases. Germline V lookup: CDR1 LGHNA, CDR2 YSLEER. The J segment lost 7 bases and the V segment lost 3 bases, leaving 8 bases of the junction unmatched. The CDR3 loop spans 14 amino acids.

This chain connects TRBV27 to TRBJ1-3; no reliable D call. This CDR3 region has 14 residues. Germline CDR1 and CDR2: MNHEY and SMNVEV (reference sequence). V was pared by 4 bases and J by 0 bases, with 7 bases between. The CDR3 bases are TGTGCCAGCAGTTCCACCGGCTCTGGAAACACCATATATTTT. Protein: CASSSTGSGNTIYF.